This TCR beta chain was identified during a study of long-term antiretroviral therapy in people with HIV. Trimming removed 1 base at V and 6 bases at J, with 0 bases between. Germline CDR1 and CDR2: MNHNS and SASEGT. The CDR3 loop spans 10 amino acids. The assay, immunoSEQ v3.0, was run at survey level. Using immunoSEQ multiplex PCR, the repertoire was profiled, and TCRdb retains in-frame clones only, with some absent. The sample contains some 15,000 clones, under 85% of which appear only once. Findings of the study overall: Information on adherence to ART, viral resistance or therapy changes was unavailable.

A remark on this clone: Antigen unknown.

Specimens held about 0.9-11 million cryopreserved PBMC prior to DNA extraction. The receptor's source is a woman in her thirties or forties with HIV. This material consisted of unsorted PBMCs, taken approximately 3.4 years after starting antiretroviral therapy. The chain carries TRBV6-1 and TRBJ2-5; no firm D call. Here the CDR3 reads CASSEETQYF. The CDR3 nucleotides are TGTGCCAGCAGTGAAGAGACCCAGTACTTC.